This TCR beta chain comes out of a study of cytomegalovirus exposure and HLA in healthy donors. Study results and caveats: The listing of 150 to 200 TCR beta chains classed them as cytomegalovirus-associated. The finding came from a later analysis; first-cohort TCR clusters tended to co-occur in the 120 or so validation repertoires. The classifier, whose performance was assessed in both the original and validation cohorts, reportedly diagnosed cytomegalovirus status with high specificity and sensitivity.

Using immunoSEQ multiplex PCR, the repertoire was profiled, and TCRdb retains in-frame clones only, with some absent. The table lists fewer than 200,000 clones, roughly 86% of them singletons. The donors were part of the validation cohort, which consisted of over a hundred subjects and was separate from the first cohort of hundreds of subjects. Concerning this clone: Its target is unknown.

Germline V CDR1 and CDR2: MGHRA, YSYEKL. The CDR3 is made up of 16 amino acids. V was shortened by 1 base and J by 1 base, with 10 bases between the two germline ends. The chain links TRBV4-1 to TRBJ2-2; perhaps TRBD1 as D (6 bases). The source material was PBMCs. The source of this sequence is a man younger than 35 in good health and CMV-seropositive. The chain's CDR3 is CASSQGQTGNTGELFF. CDR3 nucleotide sequence: TGCGCCAGCAGCCAAGGGCAGACAGGGAACACCGGGGAGCTGTTTTTT.